This T cell receptor beta chain was found in a study of identical twins. General study findings and limits: Invariant MAIT and iNKT cells are populations that could partly confound zero-insertion analyses.

After removal of 4 bases from V and 6 bases from J, the junction contained 6 bases not matched to a gene. The CDR3 loop spans 14 amino acids. The germline CDR1 and CDR2 sequences are MDHEN and SYDVKM. cDNA carried unique molecular identifiers, and a universal primer site was added by template switching. From the 5' RACE reads, TCRdb called clonotypes with MiXCR, one entry per CDR3 protein. Of 1.5 million or so distinct CDR3 sequences in the sample, around 33% are singletons; the top ten hold approximately 0.25%. As concerns this clonotype: What it binds is not known.

The J gene is TRBJ2-1, the V gene TRBV28; 7 bases align to TRBD2. Sequenced material: cord blood. This sequence was found in a newborn girl in good health. The CDR3 loop is CASSSSGPLNEQFF. Here the CDR3 DNA reads TGTGCCAGCAGTTCTAGCGGACCTCTCAATGAGCAGTTCTTC.